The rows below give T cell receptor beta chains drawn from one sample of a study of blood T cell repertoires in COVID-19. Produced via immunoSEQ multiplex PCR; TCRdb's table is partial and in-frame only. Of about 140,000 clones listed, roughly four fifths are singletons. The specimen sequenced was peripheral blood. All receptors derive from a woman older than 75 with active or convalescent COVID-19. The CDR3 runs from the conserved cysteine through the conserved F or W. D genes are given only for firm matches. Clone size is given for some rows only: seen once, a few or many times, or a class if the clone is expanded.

CATSERVDVNTEAFF	TGTGCCACCTCAGAGAGGGTTGACGTGAACACTGAAGCTTTCTTT	TRBV15	NA	TRBJ1-1	NA
CASSQDSPGQTRFYGYTF	TGCGCCAGCAGCCAAGATTCCCCAGGTCAGACCAGGTTCTATGGCTACACCTTC	TRBV4-3	NA	TRBJ1-2	NA
CASSLGVGTGIYGYTF	TGTGCCAGCAGTTTAGGAGTCGGGACAGGGATCTATGGCTACACCTTC	TRBV28	TRBD1	TRBJ1-2	NA
CASSLGLLRTGPLNTEAFF	TGCGCCAGCAGCTTGGGATTATTAAGGACAGGACCTCTGAACACTGAAGCTTTCTTT	TRBV5-1	TRBD1	TRBJ1-1	NA
CASSPLQGPGNQPQHF	TGTGCCAGCTCACCATTACAGGGTCCAGGCAATCAGCCCCAGCATTTT	TRBV18	NA	TRBJ1-5	NA
CASSTRETQYF	TGTGCCAGTAGTACCCGAGAGACCCAGTACTTC	TRBV19	NA	TRBJ2-5	NA
CASSEAPGGEVFF	TGTGCCAGCAGTGAGGCCCCAGGGGGCGAGGTGTTTTTT	TRBV2	TRBD1	TRBJ1-4	NA
CASRPDRFADTQYF	TGTGCCAGCAGACCTGACAGGTTCGCAGATACGCAGTATTTT	TRBV7-8	NA	TRBJ2-3	NA
CASSFGRGRQETQYF	TGTGCCAGCAGTTTTGGTAGGGGCCGGCAAGAGACCCAGTACTTC	TRBV28	NA	TRBJ2-5	once
CASSVADNGDEQFF	TGTGCCAGCAGTGTAGCGGACAACGGCGATGAGCAGTTCTTC	TRBV6-1	NA	TRBJ2-1	NA
CASSYLPGQGVGTEAFF	TGTGCCAGCAGTTACTTGCCGGGACAGGGGGTTGGCACTGAAGCTTTCTTT	TRBV6-2/TRBV6-3	TRBD1	TRBJ1-1	NA
CASSYSTTQGGQPQHF	TGTGCCAGCAGTTACTCGACCACTCAGGGGGGTCAGCCCCAGCATTTT	TRBV6-2/TRBV6-3	TRBD1	TRBJ1-5	NA
CASTELGRGGYTF	TGTGCCAGCACCGAGTTGGGGAGAGGTGGCTACACCTTC	TRBV12-3/TRBV12-4	NA	TRBJ1-2	few
CASSSHLQGRNTEAFF	TGTGCCAGCAGCTCCCACCTACAGGGGAGGAACACTGAAGCTTTCTTT	TRBV13	TRBD1	TRBJ1-1	NA
CASSEVRGAGELFF	TGTGCCAGCAGTGAGGTCAGGGGAGCCGGGGAGCTGTTTTTT	TRBV2	NA	TRBJ2-2	NA
CASLPVAGGNQPQHF	TGTGCCAGCCTTCCGGTCGCGGGGGGCAATCAGCCCCAGCATTTT	TRBV6-5	NA	TRBJ1-5	few
CASSRWGQGASETQYF	TGTGCCAGCAGCCGGTGGGGACAGGGGGCGTCGGAGACCCAGTACTTC	TRBV7-9	TRBD1	TRBJ2-5	few
CASSPQDTQYF	TGCGCCAGCAGTCCCCAAGATACGCAGTATTTT	TRBV10-2	NA	TRBJ2-3	NA
CASRNLAGGKETQYF	TGTGCCAGCAGGAACCTAGCGGGGGGGAAAGAGACCCAGTACTTC	TRBV5-4	TRBD2	TRBJ2-5	NA
CASSWTGTRNYGYTF	TGTGCCAGCAGCTGGACAGGGACTCGGAACTATGGCTACACCTTC	TRBV5-4	TRBD1	TRBJ1-2	NA
CASSPRFGQDKDYEQYF	TGTGCCAGCTCACCCAGGTTTGGACAGGATAAAGACTACGAGCAGTACTTC	TRBV18	TRBD1	TRBJ2-7	NA
CASSPGPNSPLHF	TGTGCCAGTAGTCCAGGGCCAAATTCACCCCTCCACTTT	TRBV19	NA	TRBJ1-6	few
CASSVLRDRAEAFF	TGTGCCAGCAGTGTGCTCCGGGACAGGGCTGAAGCTTTCTTT	TRBV2	TRBD1	TRBJ1-1	NA
CMGGVNEKLFF	TGTATGGGAGGAGTTAATGAAAAACTGTTTTTT	TRBV20-1	NA	TRBJ1-4	NA
CARGGQANTGELFF	TGTGCCAGGGGAGGACAAGCGAACACCGGGGAGCTGTTTTTT	TRBV27	NA	TRBJ2-2	NA
CSASAGLAETQYF	TGCAGTGCTAGTGCGGGACTGGCGGAGACCCAGTACTTC	TRBV20-1	NA	TRBJ2-5	NA
CASSYSEGNTEAFF	TGTGCCAGCAGTTACTCGGAGGGGAACACTGAAGCTTTCTTT	TRBV6-6	NA	TRBJ1-1	NA
CASSLTGRNGYTF	TGTGCCAGCAGCTTGACAGGGAGGAATGGCTACACCTTC	TRBV27	TRBD1	TRBJ1-2	NA
CAWSGRTSGRLDTQYF	TGTGCCTGGAGTGGCCGGACTAGCGGGAGATTAGATACGCAGTATTTT	TRBV30	TRBD2	TRBJ2-3	once
CASSLLGGTHEQYF	TGTGCCAGCAGCCTCCTCGGGGGTACCCACGAGCAGTACTTC	TRBV14	NA	TRBJ2-7	NA
CASSAQGYTEAFF	TGTGCCAGCAGCGCCCAGGGGTACACTGAAGCTTTCTTT	TRBV6-5	NA	TRBJ1-1	NA
CASSQVGGGVEQYF	TGTGCCAGCAGCCAAGTAGGTGGGGGGGTCGAGCAGTACTTC	TRBV4-2	TRBD2	TRBJ2-7	medium-sized
CASSSASGAPSREQYF	TGTGCCAGCAGTTCGGCTAGCGGGGCCCCTTCCCGAGAGCAGTACTTC	TRBV6-6	TRBD2	TRBJ2-7	NA
CASSLATDWAGGNEKLFF	TGTGCCAGCAGTTTGGCGACGGACTGGGCGGGGGGGAATGAAAAACTGTTTTTT	TRBV27	NA	TRBJ1-4	NA
CASRLDRGVIYGYTF	TGTGCCAGTAGGCTTGACAGGGGCGTTATATATGGCTACACCTTC	TRBV19	TRBD1	TRBJ1-2	NA
CASRDRGTNPLAYEQYF	TGTGCCAGTCGGGACAGGGGCACCAACCCTTTAGCCTACGAGCAGTACTTC	TRBV19	TRBD1	TRBJ2-7	NA
CASNWGGSGNTIYF	TGTGCCAGCAACTGGGGGGGCAGTGGAAACACCATATATTTT	TRBV6-5	NA	TRBJ1-3	NA
CASTNSKGQGSQPQHF	TGTGCCAGCACCAATTCAAAGGGACAGGGTTCCCAGCCCCAGCATTTT	TRBV19	TRBD1	TRBJ1-5	NA
CASSPGQVGREQYF	TGTGCCAGCAGTCCGGGACAGGTCGGAAGGGAGCAGTACTTC	TRBV28	TRBD1	TRBJ2-7	NA
CASSQEASGGGLNEQFF	TGCGCCAGCAGCCAAGAGGCCTCTGGCGGGGGCCTCAATGAGCAGTTCTTC	TRBV4-1	NA	TRBJ2-1	NA